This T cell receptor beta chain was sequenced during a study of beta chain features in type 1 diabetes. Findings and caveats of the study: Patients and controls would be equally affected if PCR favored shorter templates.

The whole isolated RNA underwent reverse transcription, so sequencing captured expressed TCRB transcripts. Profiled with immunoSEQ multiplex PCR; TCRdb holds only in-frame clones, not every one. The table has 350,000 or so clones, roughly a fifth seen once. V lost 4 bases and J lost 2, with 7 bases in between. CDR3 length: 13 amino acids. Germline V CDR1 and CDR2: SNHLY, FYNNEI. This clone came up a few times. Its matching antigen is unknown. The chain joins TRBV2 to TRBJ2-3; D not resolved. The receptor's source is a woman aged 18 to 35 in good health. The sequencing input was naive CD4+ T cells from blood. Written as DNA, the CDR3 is TGTGCCAGCAGTGGACGGGTCACAGATACGCAGTATTTT. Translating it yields CASSGRVTDTQYF.